The present TCR beta chain was sequenced within a study of T-cell reconstitution after alpha-beta-depleted transplantation in children. TCRbeta library construction was performed incorporating unique molecular identifiers. TCRdb used MiXCR to reprocess the PCR reads, holding one entry per CDR3 protein. Of approximately 500,000 distinct CDR3 sequences detected, roughly a tenth appear once; the ten largest clones hold roughly 2%. Note on this clonotype: Its specificity is unknown.

Study results and limitations: Newly produced T cells mostly accounted for T-cell counts and diversity one year post-transplant.

CDR1 and CDR2 from the germline V gene are MNHEY and SMNVEV (reference sequence). There are 14 residues in the CDR3. The ends lost 6 bases at V and 9 bases at J; junction bases unmatched: 13. The chain couples TRBV27 to TRBJ1-1, with 7 bases lining up with TRBD1. The sequence was collected from a child under 10 years old with inherited bone marrow failure, due to receive a stem cell transplant. Here the sequenced sample was PBMCs, taken before TCRalphabeta/CD19-depleted stem cell transplant. As DNA, the CDR3 is TGTGCCAGCAGCCCTACCGGGACAGCCTACAAAGCTTTCTTT. It encodes CASSPTGTAYKAFF.